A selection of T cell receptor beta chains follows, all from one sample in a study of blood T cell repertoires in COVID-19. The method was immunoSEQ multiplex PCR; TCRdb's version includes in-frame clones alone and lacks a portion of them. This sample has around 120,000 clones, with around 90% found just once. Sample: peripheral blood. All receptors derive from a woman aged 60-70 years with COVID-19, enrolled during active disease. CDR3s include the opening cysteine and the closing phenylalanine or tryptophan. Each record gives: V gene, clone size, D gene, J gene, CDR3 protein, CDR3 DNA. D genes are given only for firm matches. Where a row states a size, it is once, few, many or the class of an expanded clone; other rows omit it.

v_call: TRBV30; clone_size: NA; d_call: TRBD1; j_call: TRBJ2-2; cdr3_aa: CAWSATGYTGELFF; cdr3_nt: TGTGCCTGGAGTGCGACAGGGTACACCGGGGAGCTGTTTTTT
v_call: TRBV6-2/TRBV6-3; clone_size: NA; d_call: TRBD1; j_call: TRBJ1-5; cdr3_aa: CASSLRTGRYSNQPQHF; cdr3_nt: TGTGCCAGCAGTTTAAGGACAGGGCGTTATAGCAATCAGCCCCAGCATTTT
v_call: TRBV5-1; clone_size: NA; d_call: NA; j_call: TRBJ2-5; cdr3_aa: CASSFQSETQYF; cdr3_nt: TGCGCCAGCAGCTTTCAATCAGAGACCCAGTACTTC
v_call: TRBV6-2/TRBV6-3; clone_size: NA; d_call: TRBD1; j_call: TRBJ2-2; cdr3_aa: CASSYPTGTGANTGELFF; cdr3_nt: TGTGCCAGCAGTTACCCCACCGGGACAGGCGCGAACACCGGGGAGCTGTTTTTT
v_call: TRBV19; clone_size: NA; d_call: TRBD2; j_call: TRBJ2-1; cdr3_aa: CASSIGLAGGPNEQFF; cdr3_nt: TGTGCCAGTAGTATAGGACTAGCGGGGGGACCCAATGAGCAGTTCTTC
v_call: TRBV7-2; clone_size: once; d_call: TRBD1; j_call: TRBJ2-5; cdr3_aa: CASSLDSNRGQETQYF; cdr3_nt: TGTGCCAGCAGCTTAGATAGTAACAGGGGGCAAGAGACCCAGTACTTC
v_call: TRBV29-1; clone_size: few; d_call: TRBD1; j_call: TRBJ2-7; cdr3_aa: CSVVGTGRYYEQYF; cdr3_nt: TGCAGCGTTGTGGGGACAGGGAGGTACTACGAGCAGTACTTC
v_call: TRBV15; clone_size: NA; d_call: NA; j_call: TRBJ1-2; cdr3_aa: CATSRDTRQGYGYTF; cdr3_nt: TGTGCCACCAGCAGAGATACGCGGCAGGGCTATGGCTACACCTTC
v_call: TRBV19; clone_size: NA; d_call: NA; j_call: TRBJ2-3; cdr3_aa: CASKGVSTDTQYF; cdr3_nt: TGTGCCAGTAAAGGGGTGAGCACAGATACGCAGTATTTT
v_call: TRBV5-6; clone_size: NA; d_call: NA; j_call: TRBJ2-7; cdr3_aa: CASSYGSQGSEQYF; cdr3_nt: TGTGCCAGCAGCTACGGCTCCCAAGGGAGCGAGCAGTACTTC
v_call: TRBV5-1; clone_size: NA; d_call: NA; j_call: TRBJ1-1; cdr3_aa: CASSLAPGGANTEAFF; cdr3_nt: TGCGCCAGCAGCTTGGCCCCCGGGGGGGCGAACACTGAAGCTTTCTTT
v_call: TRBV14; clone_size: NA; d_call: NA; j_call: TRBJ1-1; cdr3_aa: CASSQGGTEAFF; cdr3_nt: TGTGCCAGCAGCCAGGGGGGCACTGAAGCTTTCTTT
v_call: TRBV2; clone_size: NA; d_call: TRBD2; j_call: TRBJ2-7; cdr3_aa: CASAGDAIYEQYF; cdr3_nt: TGTGCCAGCGCGGGGGACGCTATTTACGAGCAGTACTTC
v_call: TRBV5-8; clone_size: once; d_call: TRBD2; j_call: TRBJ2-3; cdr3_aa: CASSLGTSGVSDTQYF; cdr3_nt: TGTGCCAGCAGCTTGGGGACTAGCGGGGTGTCAGATACGCAGTATTTT
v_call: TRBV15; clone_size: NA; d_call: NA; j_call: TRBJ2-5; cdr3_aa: CATSSLQETQYF; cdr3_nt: TGTGCCACCAGCAGCCTCCAAGAGACCCAGTACTTC
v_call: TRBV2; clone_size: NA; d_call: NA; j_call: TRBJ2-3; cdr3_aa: CASSEQGGTQYF; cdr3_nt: TGTGCCAGCAGTGAACAGGGCGGTACGCAGTATTTT
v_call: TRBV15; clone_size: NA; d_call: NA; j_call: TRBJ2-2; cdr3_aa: CATSRDSSSGELFF; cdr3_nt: TGTGCCACCAGCAGAGATTCTAGCTCCGGGGAGCTGTTTTTT
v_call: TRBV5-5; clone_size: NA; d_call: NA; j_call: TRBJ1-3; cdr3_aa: CASSLAGVPLSGNTIYF; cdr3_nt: TGTGCCAGCAGCTTGGCAGGGGTCCCCCTCTCTGGAAACACCATATATTTT
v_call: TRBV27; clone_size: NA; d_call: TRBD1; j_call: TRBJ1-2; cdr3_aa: CASSGRTGANYGYTF; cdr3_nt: TGTGCCAGCAGTGGGCGGACAGGAGCTAACTATGGCTACACCTTC
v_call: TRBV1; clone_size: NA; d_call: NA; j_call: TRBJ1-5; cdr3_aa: CTSSYDRDSQPQHF; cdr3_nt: TGCACCAGCAGCTACGACAGGGACTCTCAGCCCCAGCATTTT
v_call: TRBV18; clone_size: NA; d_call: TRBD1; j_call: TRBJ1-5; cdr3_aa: CASSHGDRGSRQPQHF; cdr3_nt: TGTGCCAGCTCCCACGGGGACAGGGGGTCGAGGCAGCCCCAGCATTTT
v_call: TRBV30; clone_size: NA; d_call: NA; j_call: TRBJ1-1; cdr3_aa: CAWRGVRVLNTEAFF; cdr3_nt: TGTGCCTGGAGGGGTGTCCGGGTACTGAACACTGAAGCTTTCTTT
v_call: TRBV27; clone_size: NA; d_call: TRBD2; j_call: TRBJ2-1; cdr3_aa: CASSLLAGEAYNEQFF; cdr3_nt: TGTGCCAGCAGTTTACTAGCGGGGGAGGCCTACAATGAGCAGTTCTTC
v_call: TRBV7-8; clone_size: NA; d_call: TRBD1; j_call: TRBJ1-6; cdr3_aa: CASSLEGARRDSPLHF; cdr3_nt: TGTGCCAGCAGCTTAGAGGGGGCGAGACGGGATTCACCCCTCCACTTT
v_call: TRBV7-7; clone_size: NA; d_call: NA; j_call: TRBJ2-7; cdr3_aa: CASSLVVEAEQYF; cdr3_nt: TGTGCTAGCAGCTTAGTTGTTGAGGCCGAGCAGTACTTC
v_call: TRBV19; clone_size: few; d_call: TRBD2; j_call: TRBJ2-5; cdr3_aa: CASRRRLAGGKETQYF; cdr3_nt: TGTGCCAGTAGGCGACGACTAGCGGGGGGGAAGGAGACCCAGTACTTC
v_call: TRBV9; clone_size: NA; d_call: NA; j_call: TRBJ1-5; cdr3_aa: CASSVGNTGQPQHF; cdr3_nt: TGTGCCAGCAGCGTAGGAAACACAGGACAGCCCCAGCATTTT
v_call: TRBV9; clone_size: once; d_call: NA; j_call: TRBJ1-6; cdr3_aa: CASSVGPDRTGRSPLHF; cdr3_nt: TGTGCCAGCAGCGTAGGCCCCGACAGGACGGGTCGCTCACCCCTCCACTTT
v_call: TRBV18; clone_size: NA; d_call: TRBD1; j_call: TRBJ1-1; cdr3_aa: CASSLGQDREAFF; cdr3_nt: TGTGCCAGCTCGCTAGGACAGGATCGTGAAGCTTTCTTT
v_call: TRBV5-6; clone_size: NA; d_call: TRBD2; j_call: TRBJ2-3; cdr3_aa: CASSHLAGGRDTQYF; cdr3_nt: TGTGCCAGCAGCCACCTGGCGGGGGGAAGGGATACGCAGTATTTT
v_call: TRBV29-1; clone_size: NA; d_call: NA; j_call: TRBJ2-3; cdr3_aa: CSVAAVGSTDTQYF; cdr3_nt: TGCAGCGTTGCCGCGGTGGGTTCAACAGATACGCAGTATTTT
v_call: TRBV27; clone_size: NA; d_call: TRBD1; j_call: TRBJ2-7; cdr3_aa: CASSFRQGEQYF; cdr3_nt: TGTGCCAGCAGTTTCCGACAGGGCGAGCAGTACTTC
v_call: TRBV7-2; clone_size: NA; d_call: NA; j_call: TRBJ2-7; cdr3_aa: CASSFYYEQYF; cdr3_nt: TGTGCCAGCAGCTTTTACTACGAGCAGTACTTC